Listed here are 22 T cell receptor beta chains from one sample, sequenced in a study of blood T cells in healthy people across ages. Using a J-beta primer mix together with a sample-barcoded 5' primer, a second PCR was run for about 6 to 12 cycles. TCRdb reanalysed the 5' RACE reads using MiXCR and keeps one entry per CDR3 protein. Among hundreds of thousands of distinct CDR3 sequences, roughly a quarter were seen once, and the ten largest hold over 3.5%. These data were also reused for a study on T cells of mothers and their children.

The sequencing input was blood. These receptors all come from a boy aged 2 to 10 in good health.

V gene TRBV3-1 combines with J gene TRBJ1-5, with 8 positions matching TRBD1. This CDR3 comprises 15 residues. CDR1 is LGHDT, CDR2 YNNKEL, per germline (reference sequence). V dropped 3 bases and J dropped 7; count of bases not matched to a gene: 8. The CDR3 spells CASSQALTGAQPQHF. CDR3 coding DNA: TGTGCCAGCAGCCAGGCCCTGACAGGGGCCCAGCCCCAGCATTTT.

CDR3 bases: TGTGCCAGCACCCCGCGGAGCGGGGAAAAGACCCAGTACTTC. Translated, it gives CASTPRSGEKTQYF. The chain employs TRBV11-2 and TRBJ2-5; 7 nucleotides match TRBD2. From germline, CDR1 is SGHAT and CDR2 FQNNGV. The CDR3 is 14 residues long. Unmatched junction bases numbered 11, after V lost 7 bases and J lost 6 bases.

The chain carries TRBV19 and TRBJ2-2; unclear D gene. The CDR3 sequence is 13 residues long. V lost 1 base to trimming and J lost 3 bases, with 3 bases between them. The V gene's germline CDR1 is LNHDA and CDR2 SQIVND (reference sequence). CDR3 region: CASSIADTGELFF. The CDR3 nucleotides read TGTGCCAGTAGTATAGCAGACACCGGGGAGCTGTTTTTT.

The chain links TRBV12-3 or TRBV12-4 to TRBJ1-2; D gene unclear. V gave up 4 bases and J gave up 4 bases, with 16 bases separating them. The CDR3 is 15 amino acids. This CDR3 reads CASSSRRTRLYGYTF. CDR3 coding DNA: TGTGCCAGCAGTTCCCGACGGACGCGGCTCTATGGCTACACCTTC.

The chain recombines TRBV6-5 with TRBJ2-5; D may be TRBD1 (5 bases). Gene TRBJ2-7 matches the end of the DNA better, so the J call may be wrong. Per germline, CDR1 MNHEY and CDR2 SVGAGI. The CDR3 extends over 16 amino acids. The CDR3 DNA is TGTGCCAGCAGCCTCTCGGTAAGGGGCAGCTCCTACGAGCAGTACTTC. It codes for CASSLSVRGSSYEQYF.

This clonotype was seen only a few times. Germline is not matched at one junction end, which may reflect a read error. The CDR3 loop is CASSLGTRREETQHF. In DNA, the CDR3 is TGCGCCAGCAGCTTGGGTACTAGGCGAGAAGAGACCCAGCACTTC. The V and J genes are TRBV5-1 and TRBJ2-5; tentative D call: TRBD2 (5 bases). The CDR3 is 15 residues long. CDR1 SGHRS and CDR2 YFSETQ come from the germline V gene.

The rearrangement joins TRBV7-9 to TRBJ2-5; the match to TRBD1 covers 9 bases. CDR1 and CDR2 (germline): SEHNR, FQNEAQ (reference sequence). Germline trimming cut 5 bases from V and 2 bases from J; bases unmatched to any gene: 6. The CDR3 runs 15 residues. CDR3 sequence (DNA): TGTGCCAGCAGCGGGACAGGGTTTTGGCAAGAGACCCAGTACTTC. This translates into CASSGTGFWQETQYF.

This clonotype was picked up many times. The rearrangement joins TRBV19 to TRBJ2-5, with 7 nucleotides matching TRBD2. CDR3 length: 12 amino acids. Trimming cost V 3 bases and J 5 bases; bases outside gene matches: 0. CDR1 is LNHDA, CDR2 SQIVND, per germline (reference sequence). The chain's CDR3 is CASSIGGETQYF. The CDR3 bases are TGTGCCAGTAGTATCGGGGGGGAGACCCAGTACTTC.

This clonotype was detected a few times. V and J are TRBV6-6 and TRBJ2-2, with a weak D call TRBD2 (5 bases). V was pared by 4 bases and J by 8 bases, with 11 bases between. Per germline, CDR1 MNHNY and CDR2 SVGAGI (reference sequence). The CDR3 consists of 13 residues. The CDR3 loop reads CASSFEGSGELFF. CDR3 bases: TGTGCCAGCAGTTTCGAAGGGAGTGGGGAGCTGTTTTTT.

The sample holds one count of this clonotype. Written as DNA, the CDR3 is TGTGCCAGCTCACCAGGGACTAGCGGGAGCGCCAACCAAGAGACCCAGTACTTC. It specifies CASSPGTSGSANQETQYF. The chain recombines TRBV18 with TRBJ2-5; 14 bases are a match to TRBD2. Germline V lookup: CDR1 KGHSH, CDR2 LQKENI. Germline trimming cut 2 bases from V and 0 bases from J; bases unmatched to any gene: 5. The CDR3 has 18 residues.

J is TRBJ1-1 and V is TRBV5-4; 8 positions match TRBD1. The length of the CDR3 is 14 residues. Germline-derived CDR1 and CDR2 are SGHNT and YYREEE (reference sequence). Germline trimming cut 4 bases from V and 5 bases from J; bases unmatched to any gene: 7. The CDR3 spells CASSRGQGATEAFF. In DNA form, the CDR3 reads TGTGCCAGCAGCCGCGGACAGGGTGCGACTGAAGCTTTCTTT.

There are a few counts of this clonotype. J is TRBJ2-1 and V is TRBV3-1, with 12 nucleotides matching TRBD2. The CDR3 loop spans 19 amino acids. V dropped 4 bases and J dropped 1; count of bases not matched to a gene: 11. CDR1 LGHDT and CDR2 YNNKEL come from the germline V gene (reference sequence). The CDR3: CASSPRLAGAFYSYNEQFF. The DNA for the CDR3 is TGTGCCAGCAGCCCCCGACTAGCGGGGGCCTTTTATTCCTACAATGAGCAGTTCTTC.

This chain uses TRBV19 with TRBJ1-2, with D possibly TRBD1 on 5 matching bases. The CDR3 extends over 12 amino acids. Per the germline V gene, CDR1 is LNHDA and CDR2 is SQIVND (reference sequence). The CDR3 sequence: CAAGQGGYGYTF. The CDR3 nucleotides are TGTGCGGCGGGGCAGGGAGGCTATGGCTACACCTTC.

This clonotype occurred many times. This rearrangement joins TRBV12-3 or TRBV12-4 to TRBJ2-1, with 7 positions matching TRBD1. CDR3 length: 15 residues. The V segment lost 6 bases and the J segment 0 bases; nucleotides outside the gene matches: 5. Here the CDR3 DNA reads TGTGCCAGCAGCTTGGGGACAGCCTCCTACAATGAGCAGTTCTTC. Its translation is CASSLGTASYNEQFF.

V and J are TRBV12-3 or TRBV12-4 and TRBJ1-6; D unresolved. The CDR3 covers 13 residues. In DNA, the CDR3 is TGTGCTAGCGGCCGTCGCTCGAATTCACCCCTCCACTTT. Its protein product is CASGRRSNSPLHF.

The chain uses TRBV29-1 and TRBJ2-7, with no clear D. Germline V lookup: CDR1 SQVTM, CDR2 ANQGSEA. The germline V and J ends were trimmed by 4 bases and 1 base, with 8 bases remaining between them. This CDR3 is 12 amino acids long. The CDR3 sequence is CSVGGNSYEQYF. The CDR3 nucleotides are TGCAGCGTTGGTGGCAATTCCTACGAGCAGTACTTC.

The chain joins TRBV7-2 to TRBJ2-3; weak D call: TRBD2 (6 bases). Germline CDR1 is SGHTA and CDR2 is FQGNSA. Trimming removed 5 bases at V and 1 base at J, with 13 bases between. This CDR3 contains 15 residues. The CDR3 here is CASSVLATGTDTQYF. CDR3 nucleotides: TGTGCCAGCAGCGTACTAGCAACCGGCACAGATACGCAGTATTTT.

This clonotype has more than one count but fewer than ten. The DNA of the CDR3 is TGCGCCAGCAGCTCCCCACAGGGGGGCTCCTACAATGAGCAGTTCTTC. Residues: CASSSPQGGSYNEQFF. This sequence joins TRBV5-1 and TRBJ2-1; 8 bases align to TRBD1. V lost 3 bases and J lost 0; bases outside the gene matches: 5. Germline V gene data show CDR1 as SGHRS and CDR2 as YFSETQ. The CDR3 is made up of 16 amino acids.

The chain links TRBV7-9 to TRBJ2-7; 13 positions agree with TRBD2. J was trimmed by 2 bases and V by 1 base; bases with no gene match: 2. The CDR3 sequence is 16 residues long. The germline gives CDR1 SEHNR, CDR2 FQNEAQ (reference sequence). CDR3 sequence (DNA): TGTGCCAGCAGCTTAGGACTAGCGGGAGGAACCTACGAGCAGTACTTC. This translates into CASSLGLAGGTYEQYF. The whole variable domain, filled in from reference TRBV7-9 and TRBJ2-7, reads DTGVSQNPRHKITKRGQNVTFRCDPISEHNRLYWYRQTLGQGPEFLTYFQNEAQLEKSRLLSDRFSAERPKGSFSTLEIQRTEQGDSAMYLCASSLGLAGGTYEQYFGPGTRLTVT.

This chain connects TRBV9 to TRBJ2-5; TRBD1 agrees at 7 bases. The CDR3 consists of 13 residues. Germline V CDR1 and CDR2: SGDLS, YYNGEE. V trimming: 4 bases; J trimming: 2 bases; junction bases outside the gene matches: 2. CDR3 amino acids: CASSMGQQETQYF. The DNA for the CDR3 is TGTGCCAGCAGCATGGGACAGCAAGAGACCCAGTACTTC.

This clonotype was found a few times. The chain employs TRBV6-2 or TRBV6-3 and TRBJ1-2; tentatively, D is TRBD1 (6 bases). Germline V gene sequence: CDR1 MNHEY, CDR2 SVGEGT. V shed 3 bases and J shed 3 bases, with 11 bases lying between them. This CDR3 has 14 amino acids. DNA for the CDR3: TGTGCCAGCAGTTATCCAGGGGCCGACTATGGCTACACCTTC. Amino acid sequence: CASSYPGADYGYTF.

This clonotype was counted between two and nine times. The chain carries TRBV4-3 and TRBJ1-2; 8 bases line up with TRBD1. Germline CDR1 LGHNA, CDR2 YSLEER. CDR3 length equals 15 residues. V dropped 0 bases and J dropped 2; count of bases not matched to a gene: 2. The CDR3 region is CASSQESGGNYGYTF. CDR3 DNA: TGCGCCAGCAGCCAAGAATCAGGGGGCAACTATGGCTACACCTTC.